The clone carrying this T cell receptor beta chain was counted once. Its antigen is unidentified. The data were obtained in a study of cytomegalovirus exposure and HLA in healthy donors. Overall study findings and caveats: Most TCR sequences proved rare, with some public TCRs found in many donors.

CDR1 is SGHNT and CDR2 is YENEEA in the germline V gene. The V gene end was trimmed by 5 bases and the J gene end by 7 bases; junction bases not matched to a gene: 8. This CDR3 has 14 residues. With 60 Vbeta and 13 Jbeta primers, the PCR was carried out. Produced via immunoSEQ multiplex PCR; TCRdb's table is partial and in-frame only. Here the sample spans 74,000 or so clones, roughly 65% being singletons. The sample consisted of PBMCs. The receptor comes from a woman under 40 in good health and CMV-seronegative. The rearrangement joins TRBV11-3 to TRBJ1-3, with 7 bases identical to TRBD1. This CDR3 reads CASSATGYTNTIYF. The CDR3 nucleotides are TGTGCCAGCAGCGCGACAGGGTATACGAACACCATATATTTT.